This T cell receptor beta chain was profiled in a study of PD-1 blockade in classical Hodgkin lymphoma. About this clone itself: Its antigen remains unknown.

Sequencing was performed with immunoSEQ multiplex PCR; in TCRdb, only in-frame clones are kept and a portion is missing. Among around 21,000 clones, around 90% were seen once, and the ten largest hold 5%. Time point specified: cycle 4 day 1 (C4D1), after 5 to 7 weeks of nivolumab. The patients all showed relapse after autologous stem cell transplantation, while their brentuximab vedotin exposure varied. After thawing, PBMCs were subjected to magnetic negative selection to isolate CD8+ T cells. This CDR3 has 17 amino acids. In germline, CDR1 is SGHTA, CDR2 FQGNSA. Trimming removed 4 bases from V and 6 bases from J, with 23 bases in between. The study, taken as a whole, reports: Repertoires differed for reasons still undefined, possibly disease activity or prior therapy.

The sample was CD8+ T cells from blood, taken before the fourth cycle of nivolumab. This clonotype was obtained from a human donor with classical Hodgkin lymphoma. The chain combines TRBV7-2 with TRBJ2-3, with D perhaps matching TRBD2 (6 bases). The CDR3 nucleotides read TGTGCCAGCAGCTGGTTCCGGCTGCGGGATTACAATGATACGCAGTATTTT. This sequence encodes CASSWFRLRDYNDTQYF.